Shown below are 30 T cell receptor beta chains from a single sample sequenced in a study of memory B cells and T cells in multiple sclerosis. Separate sequencing covered autoproliferating (CFSE-dim) and non-proliferating (CFSE-high) T cells from stimulus-free culture. About 50 million CFSE-labeled PBMCs were cultured less than nine days unstimulated, then replicate wells were pooled. The antigens of these receptors remain unknown. Using immunoSEQ multiplex PCR, the repertoire was profiled, and TCRdb retains in-frame clones only, with some absent. This sample has some 49,000 clones, with more than 65% found just once. Material for sequencing was PBMCs from blood kept in culture. The source of these receptors is a human donor with multiple sclerosis.

The chain carries TRBV6-1 and TRBJ2-3; D uncertain. The CDR3 totals 11 residues. Trimming left V 7 bases short and J 6 bases short, with 8 bases between. CDR1 is MNHNS, CDR2 SASEGT, per germline. Here the CDR3 DNA reads TGTGCCAGCAACGGTTACGATACGCAGTATTTT. Its translation: CASNGYDTQYF.

Written as DNA, the CDR3 is TGCGCCAGCAGCCCCGGGACAGGGGGCACAGATACGCAGTATTTT. Amino acid sequence: CASSPGTGGTDTQYF. This chain links TRBV4-3 with TRBJ2-3, with 10 bases aligning to TRBD1. This CDR3 has 15 amino acids. CDR1 and CDR2 from the germline V gene are LGHNA and YSLEER. After removal of 4 bases from V and 1 base from J, the junction contained 2 bases not matched to a gene.

The J gene is TRBJ1-1, the V gene TRBV27; 7 bases match TRBD1. Germline lookup yields CDR1 MNHEY and CDR2 SMNVEV (reference sequence). The V segment lost 6 bases and the J segment 0 bases; nucleotides outside the gene matches: 4. The CDR3 totals 14 residues. CDR3 sequence (DNA): TGTGCCAGCAGGACAGGGACGATGAACACTGAAGCTTTCTTT. Its translation is CASRTGTMNTEAFF.

V is TRBV7-9 and J is TRBJ2-2, with TRBD1 identical over 8 bases. V shed 6 bases, J shed 6 bases, and the junction held 9 bases outside the gene matches. Germline-derived CDR1 and CDR2 are SEHNR and FQNEAQ (reference sequence). The CDR3 runs 15 residues. DNA of the CDR3: TGTGCCAGCAGGCCATCGGACAGGGCGTCCGGGGAGCTGTTTTTT. This translates into CASRPSDRASGELFF. The full variable domain, rest sourced from reference TRBV7-9 and TRBJ2-2, is DTGVSQNPRHKITKRGQNVTFRCDPISEHNRLYWYRQTLGQGPEFLTYFQNEAQLEKSRLLSDRFSAERPKGSFSTLEIQRTEQGDSAMYLCASRPSDRASGELFFGEGSRLTVL.

The V gene is TRBV4-2, the J gene TRBJ2-3, with D perhaps assigned TRBD1 or TRBD2 (5 bases each). This CDR3 region has 20 residues. Germline lookup yields CDR1 LGHNA and CDR2 YNFKEQ. The V end lost 0 bases, the J end lost 0 bases, and 22 bases lay between the germline ends. DNA for the CDR3: TGTGCCAGCAGCCAAGATCTCCGGTCTAGCTGGCAGGGTAGCACAGATACGCAGTATTTT. Translating gives CASSQDLRSSWQGSTDTQYF.

This clone has just a few counts. The chain employs TRBV7-9 and TRBJ2-7; TRBD1 or TRBD2 may be the D gene (5 bases each). Trimming stripped 4 bases from V and 3 bases from J, with 16 bases between. The CDR3 is made up of 15 amino acids. The germline gives CDR1 SEHNR, CDR2 FQNEAQ (reference sequence). The CDR3 here is CASSSSGDGYYEQYF. The CDR3 nucleotides are TGTGCCAGCAGCTCCTCCGGGGACGGATACTACGAGCAGTACTTC.

The CDR3 loop is CASSLGQGSSGANVLTF. CDR3 DNA: TGTGCCAGCAGCTTAGGACAGGGGAGCTCTGGGGCCAACGTCCTGACTTTC. The chain employs TRBV7-9 and TRBJ2-6; 8 bases are a match to TRBD1. In germline, CDR1 is SEHNR, CDR2 FQNEAQ (reference sequence). The CDR3 spans 17 residues. V shed 1 base, J shed 0 bases, and the junction held 2 bases outside the gene matches.

V is TRBV11-2 and J is TRBJ2-6; D unresolved. V lost 7 bases, J lost 8 bases, and 9 bases lay in between. The germline CDR1 and CDR2 sequences are SGHAT and FQNNGV. This CDR3 has 12 amino acids. CDR3 sequence: CASNGPSNVLTF. CDR3 coding DNA: TGTGCCAGCAACGGACCTTCCAACGTCCTGACTTTC.

The chain employs TRBV2 and TRBJ1-4; 9 bases line up with TRBD1. V lost 3 bases to trimming and J lost 8 bases; unmatched junction nucleotides: 7. From germline, CDR1 is SNHLY and CDR2 FYNNEI. This CDR3 contains 15 residues. Here the CDR3 reads CASSEIQGAREKLFF. CDR3 nucleotides: TGTGCCAGCAGTGAGATACAGGGGGCTCGCGAAAAACTGTTTTTT.

This chain joins TRBV10-1 and TRBJ1-1; maybe TRBD1 (5 bases). Germline CDR1 and CDR2: WNHNN and SYGVQD (reference sequence). V was cut by 3 bases and J by 1 base, with 21 bases left in between. The CDR3 extends over 18 amino acids. The CDR3 spells CASSDLPLHSGANTEAFF. The CDR3 region has the DNA TGCGCCAGCAGTGATCTCCCCCTCCACAGTGGGGCGAACACTGAAGCTTTCTTT.

The rearrangement uses TRBV2 and TRBJ2-7; 8 bases match TRBD2. The CDR3 is made up of 14 amino acids. CDR1 is SNHLY and CDR2 is FYNNEI in the germline V gene. The J segment lost 3 bases and the V segment lost 3 bases, leaving 4 bases of the junction unmatched. CDR3 sequence: CASSDGTSRYEQYF. The DNA for the CDR3 is TGTGCCAGCAGTGACGGGACTAGTCGCTACGAGCAGTACTTC.

This chain connects TRBV27 to TRBJ2-3, with 14 bases lining up with TRBD2. The V gene end was trimmed by 3 bases and the J gene end by 5 bases; junction bases not matched to a gene: 7. The germline gives CDR1 MNHEY, CDR2 SMNVEV (reference sequence). This CDR3 region has 17 residues. The chain's CDR3 is CASSFSGLAGGGDTQYF. CDR3 DNA: TGTGCCAGCAGTTTCTCCGGACTAGCGGGGGGCGGAGATACGCAGTATTTT.

The chain recombines TRBV19 with TRBJ1-5; D gene ambiguous. Trimming cost V 8 bases and J 0 bases, with 14 bases left between them. The CDR3 covers 15 residues. The germline CDR1 and CDR2 sequences are LNHDA and SQIVND (reference sequence). CDR3 amino acids: CASASMAVSNQPQHF. The CDR3 DNA reads TGTGCCAGTGCTAGCATGGCGGTTAGCAATCAGCCCCAGCATTTT.

J is TRBJ2-7 and V is TRBV13; 7 bases line up with TRBD1. CDR1 and CDR2 from the germline V gene are PRHDT and FYEKMQ (reference sequence). The V and J ends lost 5 bases and 5 bases, in that order; junction bases with no gene match: 15. The CDR3 extends over 16 amino acids. The CDR3 DNA follows: TGTGCCAGCAGCCAGCGGACAGGCAGGGTGGAGAACGAGCAGTACTTC. This translates into CASSQRTGRVENEQYF. Based on the CDR3 plus reference TRBV13 and TRBJ2-7, the full variable domain is AAGVIQSPRHLIKEKRETATLKCYPIPRHDTVYWYQQGPGQDPQFLISFYEKMQSDKGSIPDRFSAQQFSDYHSELNMSSLELGDSALYFCASSQRTGRVENEQYFGPGTRLTVT.

J is TRBJ2-2 and V is TRBV4-3; unclear D gene. V gave up 2 bases and J gave up 1 base, with 5 bases separating them. The CDR3 extends over 14 amino acids. In germline, CDR1 is LGHNA, CDR2 YSLEER. The CDR3 is CASSQRMNTGELFF. CDR3 sequence (DNA): TGCGCCAGCAGCCAAAGGATGAACACCGGGGAGCTGTTTTTT.

This chain connects TRBV18 to TRBJ2-7; no firm D call. The CDR3 is made up of 16 amino acids. Trimming left V 5 bases short and J 1 base short, with 18 bases between. CDR1 and CDR2 (germline): KGHSH, LQKENI. The CDR3 nucleotides read TGTGCCAGCTCAACCCAACCCCCTGGTAGGTCCTACGAGCAGTACTTC. This sequence encodes CASSTQPPGRSYEQYF.

The chain combines TRBV4-3 with TRBJ1-2; 8 nucleotides align to TRBD1. Germline V gene sequence: CDR1 LGHNA, CDR2 YSLEER. Trimming cost V 3 bases and J 8 bases; bases outside gene matches: 11. The CDR3 is 15 amino acids. The DNA of the CDR3 is TGCGCCAGCAGCCAGACCCCAGGGGGCGGGAGAGGCTACACCTTC. It translates to CASSQTPGGGRGYTF.

The J gene is TRBJ1-2, the V gene TRBV5-1; the D gene is possibly TRBD1 (5 bases). Deletions cut 3 bases from V and 4 bases from J, with 16 bases between. This CDR3 has 15 amino acids. From germline, CDR1 is SGHRS and CDR2 YFSETQ. The CDR3: CASSSGNKGPYGYTF. In DNA, the CDR3 is TGCGCCAGCAGCTCCGGGAACAAGGGACCCTATGGCTACACCTTC.

This clone was observed once. DNA of the CDR3: TGCGCCAGCACTTTAGGGGACAGAAGCACAGATACGCAGTATTTT. As protein: CASTLGDRSTDTQYF. V and J are TRBV5-1 and TRBJ2-3; 7 bases align to TRBD1. CDR1 is SGHRS, CDR2 YFSETQ, per germline. Trimming cost V 6 bases and J 0 bases; bases outside gene matches: 7. The CDR3 is made up of 15 amino acids. Full variable domain (missing parts from reference TRBV5-1 and TRBJ2-3): KAGVTQTPRYLIKTRGQQVTLSCSPISGHRSVSWYQQTPGQGLQFLFEYFSETQRNKGNFPGRFSGRQFSNSRSEMNVSTLELGDSALYLCASTLGDRSTDTQYFGPGTRLTVL.

The chain joins TRBV19 to TRBJ1-3; tentative D call: TRBD1 (5 bases). Germline V gene lookup returns CDR1 LNHDA and CDR2 SQIVND (reference sequence). CDR3 size: 15 residues. V was clipped by 5 bases and J by 2 bases, with 13 bases between them. CDR3 nucleotides: TGTGCCAGTAGTCTCTCCCCGACAGCTGGAAACACCATATATTTT. Translated: CASSLSPTAGNTIYF.

This clone was counted only a few times. This rearrangement joins TRBV7-9 to TRBJ2-5; no firm D call. V lost 3 bases, J lost 5 bases, and 7 bases lay in between. Germline V gene data show CDR1 as SEHNR and CDR2 as FQNEAQ (reference sequence). The CDR3 has 12 residues. The CDR3 spells CASSFMGETQYF. The CDR3, as DNA: TGTGCCAGCAGCTTTATGGGGGAGACCCAGTACTTC. Full variable domain (remainder filled in from reference TRBV7-9 and TRBJ2-5): DTGVSQNPRHKITKRGQNVTFRCDPISEHNRLYWYRQTLGQGPEFLTYFQNEAQLEKSRLLSDRFSAERPKGSFSTLEIQRTEQGDSAMYLCASSFMGETQYFGPGTRLLVL.

The chain joins TRBV7-6 to TRBJ2-2, with TRBD2 as a possible D gene (5 bases). Germline loops: CDR1 SGHVS, CDR2 FNYEAQ. V shed 2 bases and J shed 1 base, with 5 bases lying between them. The CDR3 totals 14 residues. The CDR3 DNA follows: TGTGCCAGCAGCTTACGGGGGAACACCGGGGAGCTGTTTTTT. It codes for CASSLRGNTGELFF.

This sequence joins TRBV27 and TRBJ1-6, with 7 bases lining up with TRBD1. After removal of 3 bases from V and 13 bases from J, the junction contained 9 bases not matched to a gene. The CDR3 totals 14 residues. Germline V gene lookup returns CDR1 MNHEY and CDR2 SMNVEV (reference sequence). CDR3 sequence (DNA): TGTGCCAGCAGTTTGCGACAGGGTATCATCCCCCTCCACTTT. It yields the protein CASSLRQGIIPLHF.

The CDR3 DNA follows: TGTGCCAGCAGTCTTAGCCAGGGTTCCCATGAGCAGTTCTTC. Protein sequence: CASSLSQGSHEQFF. V is TRBV27 and J is TRBJ2-1; tentatively, D is TRBD1 (5 bases). V dropped 5 bases and J dropped 8 bases, with 16 bases sitting between them. CDR1 and CDR2 (germline): MNHEY, SMNVEV (reference sequence). The CDR3 loop spans 14 amino acids.

This chain joins TRBV6-1 and TRBJ2-7, with 9 bases that match TRBD1. Trimming cost V 1 base and J 3 bases; bases outside gene matches: 4. The CDR3 length is 15 residues. Germline CDR1 is MNHNS and CDR2 is SASEGT. CDR3 loop: CASSEGPTGGYEQYF. As DNA, the CDR3 is TGTGCCAGCAGTGAAGGACCGACAGGGGGCTACGAGCAGTACTTC.

This chain connects TRBV11-2 to TRBJ2-2; possibly TRBD1 or TRBD2 for D (5 bases each). CDR1 and CDR2 from the germline V gene are SGHAT and FQNNGV. The V end was cut by 4 bases, the J end by 5 bases, with 11 bases between. The CDR3 loop spans 14 amino acids. DNA of the CDR3: TGTGCCAGCAGCTCATTGGGGGTAACCGGGGAGCTGTTTTTT. Amino acid sequence: CASSSLGVTGELFF.

This sequence joins TRBV6-5 and TRBJ1-2, with 8 positions matching TRBD1. This CDR3 region has 12 residues. CDR1 is MNHEY and CDR2 is SVGAGI in the germline V gene. V lost 6 bases, J lost 6 bases, and 3 bases stayed unmatched. The CDR3 DNA reads as TGTGCCAGCAGGACAGGGGAGGATGGCTACACCTTC. The encoded protein is CASRTGEDGYTF.

The DNA for the CDR3 is TGTGCCAGCAGCCAGGGCGGGGGGGTTTACAATGAGCAGTTCTTC. Translation gives CASSQGGGVYNEQFF. The V call is TRBV5-4, the J call TRBJ2-1, with 9 nucleotides matching TRBD2. Germline-derived CDR1 and CDR2 are SGHNT and YYREEE (reference sequence). CDR3 length: 15 amino acids. V was clipped by 4 bases and J by 4 bases; unmatched bases: 6. The variable domain in full, with the rest retrieved from reference TRBV5-4 and TRBJ2-1, is ETGVTQSPTHLIKTRGQQVTLRCSSQSGHNTVSWYQQALGQGPQFIFQYYREEENGRGNFPPRFSGLQFPNYSSELNVNALELDDSALYLCASSQGGGVYNEQFFGPGTRLTVL.

V is TRBV30 and J is TRBJ1-1; possibly TRBD1 for D (6 bases). Germline CDR1 and CDR2: GTSNPN and SVGIG (reference sequence). V was trimmed by 2 bases and J by 4 bases, leaving 11 bases between them. CDR3 size: 13 residues. The CDR3 region is CAWSFRGLTEAFF. As DNA, the CDR3 is TGTGCCTGGAGTTTTCGGGGGCTCACTGAAGCTTTCTTT. Filled out from reference TRBV30 and TRBJ1-1, the complete variable domain reads SQTIHQWPATLVQPVGSPLSLECTVEGTSNPNLYWYRQAAGRGLQLLFYSVGIGQISSEVPQNLSASRPQDRQFILSSKKLLLSDSGFYLCAWSFRGLTEAFFGQGTRLTVV.

The rearrangement uses TRBV10-3 and TRBJ1-6; D possibly corresponds to TRBD1 (6 bases). CDR1 is ENHRY, CDR2 SYGVKD, per germline. V dropped 2 bases and J dropped 8 bases, with 16 bases sitting between them. The CDR3 covers 16 residues. CDR3 sequence: CAISEVGQGTYSPLHF. Here the CDR3 DNA reads TGTGCCATCAGTGAGGTTGGTCAGGGGACGTATTCACCCCTCCACTTT.